The 29 T cell receptor beta chains below come from one sample, sequenced in a study of T cell responses to AZD1222 COVID-19 vaccine. Sequencing used immunoSEQ multiplex PCR; TCRdb keeps in-frame clones, though not all of them. Here the sample spans about 180,000 clones, 80% to 90% being singletons. Sequencing was performed on peripheral blood, taken on day 0 of AZD1222 vaccination. The receptors come from an adult in good health.

V usage is TRBV28 and J usage is TRBJ2-7, with 8 nucleotides matching TRBD2. The germline V gene has CDR1 MDHEN and CDR2 SYDVKM. The CDR3 is 12 residues long. V was pared by 3 bases and J by 7 bases, with 2 bases of the junction left unmatched. This chain's CDR3 is CASSFVAGEQYF. Written as DNA, the CDR3 is TGTGCCAGCAGTTTCGTAGCGGGAGAGCAGTACTTC.

The chain recombines TRBV5-1 with TRBJ1-1, with D maybe TRBD1 (5 bases). The V and J ends lost 1 base and 4 bases respectively, with 20 bases between them. Germline V gene data show CDR1 as SGHRS and CDR2 as YFSETQ. This CDR3 comprises 17 residues. For the CDR3, the DNA is TGCGCCAGCAGCTTGATTAGGGCAGGGAGTGTAGGCACTGAAGCTTTCTTT. Its protein is CASSLIRAGSVGTEAFF.

A few counts support this clone. The rearrangement links TRBV25-1 to TRBJ2-2; the match to TRBD2 covers 8 bases. The length of the CDR3 is 17 residues. Per the germline V gene, CDR1 is MGHDK and CDR2 is SYGVNS. V lost 1 base and J lost 1; bases outside the gene matches: 5. The CDR3 sequence: CASSESNGRGNTGELFF. The CDR3 nucleotides are TGTGCCAGCAGTGAATCGAACGGGAGGGGGAACACCGGGGAGCTGTTTTTT.

The V gene is TRBV12-2, the J gene TRBJ2-1; TRBD2 reflects the table's D call only, with no check against the DNA. TRBV12-2 is termed a pseudogene. This CDR3 has 16 residues. The CDR3 here is CASRITSGGPGTKRFF. The DNA for the CDR3 is TGTGCAAGTCGCATCACTAGCGGGGGCCCGGGAACAAAGAGGTTCTTC.

This chain uses TRBV7-6 with TRBJ1-4; D unclear. CDR3 length: 15 amino acids. Germline assignment: CDR1 SGHVS and CDR2 FNYEAQ. The V and J ends lost 2 bases and 5 bases respectively, with 12 bases between them. This CDR3 reads CASSLFRRVNEKLFF. CDR3 bases: TGTGCCAGCAGCTTATTCAGGAGGGTGAATGAAAAACTGTTTTTT.

The chain couples TRBV28 to TRBJ1-3; D might be TRBD1 (6 bases). The CDR3 has 13 amino acids. The V end was cut by 6 bases, the J end by 3 bases, with 9 bases between. Germline CDR1 MDHEN, CDR2 SYDVKM. The CDR3 region is CASRKTGGNTIYF. The CDR3 DNA reads as TGTGCCAGCAGGAAGACAGGTGGAAACACCATATATTTT.

The V gene is TRBV10-1, the J gene TRBJ1-2, with 8 bases lining up with TRBD1. Germline V gives CDR1 WNHNN, CDR2 SYGVQD (reference sequence). J was trimmed by 7 bases and V by 5 bases; bases with no gene match: 6. The CDR3 is 13 amino acids. CDR3 DNA sequence: TGCGCCAGCAGTAGCGGACAGGGCGCTGGCTACACCTTC. As protein: CASSSGQGAGYTF.

Details on this clone: Mismatch with germline at one junction end may stem from a read error. V and J are TRBV5-6 and TRBJ1-1; 7 nucleotides agree with TRBD1. The CDR3 sequence is 15 residues long. Germline values: CDR1 SGHDT, CDR2 YYEEEE. The CDR3 reads CASSQVNRGTAHNPF. As DNA, the CDR3 is TGTGCCAGCAGCCAGGTTAACCGGGGGACAGCCCATAACCCGTTT.

The V call is TRBV7-9, the J call TRBJ1-2; D is uncertain. CDR3 length equals 16 residues. V was clipped by 1 base and J by 9 bases, with 21 bases between them. Germline V gene data show CDR1 as SEHNR and CDR2 as FQNEAQ (reference sequence). In DNA, the CDR3 is TGTGCCAGCAGCTTAGACCGGAACTGGGTGGGGTATCGCTACACCTTC. It specifies CASSLDRNWVGYRYTF. Looking up the rest from reference TRBV7-9 and TRBJ1-2 gives the full variable domain: DTGVSQNPRHKITKRGQNVTFRCDPISEHNRLYWYRQTLGQGPEFLTYFQNEAQLEKSRLLSDRFSAERPKGSFSTLEIQRTEQGDSAMYLCASSLDRNWVGYRYTFGSGTRLTVV.

This clone was detected once. The gene calls are TRBV30 and TRBJ2-2, with D unresolved. The V end was cut by 4 bases, the J end by 3 bases, with 12 bases between. CDR1 and CDR2 (germline): GTSNPN, SVGIG (reference sequence). The CDR3 consists of 14 residues. The CDR3 nucleotides are TGTGCCTGGACATCCATCGAGGACACCGGGGAGCTGTTTTTT. This codes for CAWTSIEDTGELFF.

In its sample, this clone was seen once. V and J are TRBV6-5 and TRBJ1-6; 8 nucleotides line up with TRBD1. Unmatched junction bases numbered 7, after V lost 8 bases and J lost 10 bases. CDR3 length: 13 residues. Germline loops: CDR1 MNHEY, CDR2 SVGAGI. The CDR3 here is CASATGVGSPLHF. The CDR3 bases are TGTGCCAGCGCGACAGGGGTTGGATCACCCCTCCACTTT.

The chain uses TRBV30 and TRBJ2-7; 9 bases are shared with TRBD2. V was clipped by 0 bases and J by 2 bases; unmatched bases: 2. Germline values: CDR1 GTSNPN, CDR2 SVGIG (reference sequence). The CDR3 runs 14 residues. As DNA, the CDR3 is TGTGCCTGGAGTGTTAGCGGGGGTCCCTACGAGCAGTACTTC. Translated, it gives CAWSVSGGPYEQYF.

The chain combines TRBV5-1 with TRBJ2-7; TRBD1 aligns across 8 bases. V was clipped by 2 bases and J by 5 bases; unmatched bases: 6. This CDR3 has 14 residues. Germline CDR1 and CDR2: SGHRS and YFSETQ. The CDR3 nucleotides are TGCGCCAGCAGCTTACAGGGGGGTCTCGACGAGCAGTACTTC. Encoded protein: CASSLQGGLDEQYF.

The chain uses TRBV27 and TRBJ1-2, with TRBD1 identical over 7 bases. CDR1 MNHEY and CDR2 SMNVEV come from the germline V gene (reference sequence). The CDR3 totals 13 residues. The junction had 5 bases not matched to a gene; V was cut back by 6 bases and J by 4 bases. CDR3 protein: CASSTRGIYGYTF. The CDR3 bases are TGTGCCAGCAGCACCAGGGGGATCTATGGCTACACCTTC.

The gene calls are TRBV7-8 and TRBJ2-1; TRBD2 matches at 7 bases. Germline CDR1 is SGHVS and CDR2 is FQNEAQ. The V and J ends lost 9 bases and 8 bases, in that order; junction bases with no gene match: 1. The CDR3 has 10 amino acids. The CDR3 bases are TGTGCCAGTCTAGCGGATGAGCAGTTCTTC. It translates to CASLADEQFF.

This rearrangement joins TRBV14 to TRBJ1-3; no clear D gene. The V gene lost 4 bases and the J gene lost 3 bases, with 7 bases spanning the gap. The CDR3 covers 13 residues. The germline gives CDR1 SGHDN, CDR2 FVKESK. CDR3 in amino acids: CASSPQVGNTIYF. The CDR3 DNA reads as TGTGCCAGCAGCCCCCAGGTTGGAAACACCATATATTTT.

The chain recombines TRBV9 with TRBJ2-3, with TRBD2 matching over 12 bases. V shed 4 bases, J shed 2 bases, and the junction held 5 bases outside the gene matches. This CDR3 region has 16 residues. The germline V gene encodes CDR1 SGDLS and CDR2 YYNGEE. CDR3 protein: CASSPLAGGTTDTQYF. The DNA for the CDR3 is TGTGCCAGCAGCCCACTAGCGGGGGGCACCACAGATACGCAGTATTTT.

This chain connects TRBV6-5 to TRBJ1-2; D uncertain. V was clipped by 4 bases and J by 0 bases, with 15 bases between them. The CDR3 spans 16 residues. Germline CDR1 and CDR2: MNHEY and SVGAGI. The CDR3 reads CASSWTANPPNYGYTF. In DNA, the CDR3 is TGTGCCAGCAGTTGGACGGCAAATCCACCTAACTATGGCTACACCTTC.

This chain connects TRBV11-3 to TRBJ2-1, with D perhaps TRBD1 or TRBD2 (5 bases each). With 1 base removed from V and 10 bases from J, the gap between germline ends came to 8 bases. CDR3 length equals 12 residues. Germline V gene sequence: CDR1 SGHNT, CDR2 YENEEA. DNA of the CDR3: TGTGCCAGCAGCTTAGGAGGGGTGGAGCAGTTCTTC. This sequence encodes CASSLGGVEQFF.

Comment on this clone: Germline and junction disagree at one end, which may indicate a read error. As DNA, the CDR3 is TGTGCCAGCAGTATAACCCAGGGGGGACAGGGGAACTTC. It yields the protein CASSITQGGQGNF. The V call is TRBV28, the J call TRBJ2-5; 10 bases are shared with TRBD1. Germline V gene sequence: CDR1 MDHEN, CDR2 SYDVKM. The CDR3 is 13 amino acids.

The gene calls are TRBV19 and TRBJ2-2, with 11 bases fitting TRBD1. The CDR3 runs to 16 residues. The V gene end was trimmed by 6 bases and the J gene end by 7 bases; junction bases not matched to a gene: 10. Germline V lookup: CDR1 LNHDA, CDR2 SQIVND (reference sequence). The CDR3 region has the DNA TGTGCCAGTAGACCTCGGACAGGGGGCATAGTCGGGGAGCTGTTTTTT. Protein sequence: CASRPRTGGIVGELFF. Full variable domain (missing parts from reference TRBV19 and TRBJ2-2): DGGITQSPKYLFRKEGQNVTLSCEQNLNHDAMYWYRQDPGQGLRLIYYSQIVNDFQKGDIAEGYSVSREKKESFPLTVTSAQKNPTAFYLCASRPRTGGIVGELFFGEGSRLTVL.

The chain uses TRBV15 and TRBJ1-2; D not resolved. CDR3 length: 17 amino acids. V lost 3 bases and J 2 bases, leaving 19 bases between the germline ends. Per germline, CDR1 LNHNV and CDR2 YYDKDF (reference sequence). The DNA of the CDR3 is TGTGCCACCAGCAGGGGGTCTGAGCACTACCTGAACTATGGCTACACCTTC. Protein: CATSRGSEHYLNYGYTF.

This chain uses TRBV7-2 with TRBJ2-2, with D perhaps TRBD2 (5 bases). The CDR3 runs 17 residues. CDR1 and CDR2 (germline): SGHTA, FQGNSA. Trimming removed 1 base from V and 4 bases from J, with 16 bases in between. Written as DNA, the CDR3 is TGTGCCAGCAGCTTAGAACTAGAGGAGTTTGGCACCGGGGAGCTGTTTTTT. Amino acid sequence: CASSLELEEFGTGELFF.

V and J are TRBV6-1 and TRBJ2-3; 8 positions match TRBD2. With V trimmed by 0 bases and J by 2 bases, 4 bases remained unmatched. The V gene's germline CDR1 is MNHNS and CDR2 SASEGT. This CDR3 is 16 amino acids long. CDR3 sequence (DNA): TGTGCCAGCAGTGAAGCGATTAGCGGGGTCACAGATACGCAGTATTTT. As protein: CASSEAISGVTDTQYF.

The V call is TRBV19, the J call TRBJ2-7, with D possibly called TRBD1 or TRBD2 (6 bases each). CDR1 LNHDA and CDR2 SQIVND come from the germline V gene (reference sequence). This CDR3 is 16 amino acids long. The germline V and J ends were trimmed by 0 bases and 1 base, with 13 bases remaining between them. The CDR3 DNA sequence: TGTGCCAGTAGTATAGATCCGGGGGCGCGGTCCTACGAGCAGTACTTC. This gives the protein CASSIDPGARSYEQYF.

This chain uses TRBV7-2 with TRBJ1-1; D gene uncertain. The CDR3 sequence is 15 residues long. Germline V gene sequence: CDR1 SGHTA, CDR2 FQGNSA. V was pared by 3 bases and J by 1 base, with 12 bases between. CDR3: CASSFSLAGNTEAFF. Written as DNA, the CDR3 is TGTGCCAGCAGCTTTTCCCTGGCAGGGAACACTGAAGCTTTCTTT.

The V gene is TRBV7-2, the J gene TRBJ2-1; maybe TRBD2 (7 bases). The CDR3 covers 16 residues. V dropped 1 base and J dropped 6 bases, with 16 bases sitting between them. The germline V gene encodes CDR1 SGHTA and CDR2 FQGNSA. The CDR3 loop reads CASSLVGGGLTNEQFF. The CDR3 DNA follows: TGTGCCAGCAGCTTAGTGGGCGGGGGCTTGACCAATGAGCAGTTCTTC.

The chain employs TRBV7-3 and TRBJ1-1; D is unresolved. CDR3 length: 15 residues. V lost 0 bases and J lost 2, with 10 bases in between. Germline V gene data show CDR1 as SGHTA and CDR2 as FQGTGA. The CDR3 protein is CASSLTMDGNTEAFF. CDR3 DNA: TGTGCCAGCAGCTTAACTATGGATGGAAACACTGAAGCTTTCTTT.

V and J are TRBV2 and TRBJ1-2; 8 nucleotides align to TRBD1. Germline assignment: CDR1 SNHLY and CDR2 FYNNEI. The CDR3 covers 13 residues. The J segment lost 3 bases and the V segment lost 7 bases, leaving 4 bases of the junction unmatched. The CDR3 region has the DNA TGTGCCAGCAAACAGGGGGGAGACTATGGCTACACCTTC. Residues: CASKQGGDYGYTF.